The entry that follows covers one T cell receptor beta chain sequence. The antigen is not known. This record belongs to a study of T cell responses to AZD1222 COVID-19 vaccine. General study results and limits: No day 14 peak samples; only post-peak repertoires were characterized. CD4 TCRs linked to vaccination spanned spike, dominating at 160-218 and 743-854.

Second doses were pooled across both intervals (about 4 or about 12 weeks). Clones were read by immunoSEQ multiplex PCR, and TCRdb kept only the in-frame ones, dropping some. The sample lists fewer than 110,000 clones; over 80% were seen once. This sequence was found in an adult who received the AZD1222 COVID-19 vaccine. The specimen comprised peripheral blood, sampled 28 days after the second AZD1222 dose.

CDR3 sequence (DNA): TGTGCCAGCAGCCGGACATTCTCCACCTCTTACGAGCAGTACTTC. Translated: CASSRTFSTSYEQYF. V is TRBV6-2 or TRBV6-3 and J is TRBJ2-7; tentatively, D is TRBD1 (5 bases). The germline V gene encodes CDR1 MNHEY and CDR2 SVGEGT. Trimming pared 6 bases from V and 4 bases from J, leaving 19 bases between. The CDR3 loop spans 15 amino acids.